Presented here are 20 T cell receptor beta chains from one specimen sequenced in a study of cytomegalovirus exposure and HLA in healthy donors. Vbeta (60) and Jbeta (13) primers were used in the PCR. The repertoire was sequenced with immunoSEQ multiplex PCR; TCRdb's copy has only in-frame clones and lacks some. The table shows 100,000 to 150,000 clones, with 77% occurring only once. The sample taken for sequencing was PBMCs. The receptors here all came from a man younger than 35 in good health and CMV-seropositive.

The DNA for the CDR3 is TGTGCCAGCAGCCAAGTCCGGGGGAGGTCAGGGGGCGGCGAGCAGTACTTC. It is translated as CASSQVRGRSGGGEQYF. This chain uses TRBV4-2 with TRBJ2-7; 8 bases line up with TRBD1. Trimming took 1 base from V and 6 from J; bases not matched to a gene: 14. The CDR3 covers 17 residues. Germline values: CDR1 LGHNA, CDR2 YNFKEQ.

The J gene is TRBJ1-2, the V gene TRBV7-9, with TRBD1 matching over 9 bases. Germline CDR1 SEHNR, CDR2 FQNEAQ (reference sequence). V was pared by 0 bases and J by 6 bases, with 5 bases of the junction left unmatched. CDR3 length equals 15 residues. The CDR3 sequence is CASSLARTGEHGYTF. The CDR3 region has the DNA TGTGCCAGCAGCTTAGCCCGGACAGGGGAACATGGCTACACCTTC.

V is TRBV20-1 and J is TRBJ2-1, with unresolved D. The V gene lost 2 bases and the J gene lost 7 bases, with 6 bases spanning the gap. Germline assignment: CDR1 DFQATT and CDR2 SNEGSKA (reference sequence). The CDR3 has 11 amino acids. CDR3 in amino acids: CSARRPNEQFF. The CDR3 nucleotides read TGCAGTGCTAGACGTCCGAATGAGCAGTTCTTC.

V and J are TRBV7-9 and TRBJ1-1; 8 bases are shared with TRBD1. V lost 5 bases to trimming and J lost 1 base; unmatched junction nucleotides: 6. Germline V CDR1 and CDR2: SEHNR, FQNEAQ (reference sequence). This CDR3 region has 15 residues. CDR3 DNA sequence: TGTGCCAGCAGCCTACAGGGGGTCGGGAACACTGAAGCTTTCTTT. Residues: CASSLQGVGNTEAFF.

The chain uses TRBV15 and TRBJ1-2, with 8 bases that match TRBD1. After removal of 1 base from V and 4 bases from J, the junction contained 8 bases not matched to a gene. This CDR3 has 16 amino acids. CDR1 is LNHNV, CDR2 YYDKDF, per germline (reference sequence). Here the CDR3 reads CATSRVQTGTGYGYTF. The CDR3 DNA reads TGTGCCACCAGCAGAGTTCAAACCGGGACAGGCTATGGCTACACCTTC.

The chain links TRBV28 to TRBJ1-2, with 7 bases fitting TRBD1. The CDR3 covers 14 residues. Germline-derived CDR1 and CDR2 are MDHEN and SYDVKM. V shed 5 bases, J shed 4 bases, and the junction held 7 bases outside the gene matches. The CDR3 sequence: CASSTAYRGYGYTF. DNA of the CDR3: TGTGCCAGCAGTACCGCTTACAGGGGCTATGGCTACACCTTC.

This rearrangement joins TRBV6-5 to TRBJ2-5, with no clear D. The V and J ends lost 6 bases and 5 bases respectively, with 16 bases between them. Per germline, CDR1 MNHEY and CDR2 SVGAGI. This CDR3 is 14 amino acids long. The CDR3 sequence: CASRAAKAGETQYF. CDR3 DNA: TGTGCCAGCAGAGCAGCTAAGGCCGGGGAGACCCAGTACTTC.

The rearrangement joins TRBV2 to TRBJ1-1, with 8 bases that match TRBD1. CDR3 length: 12 amino acids. Trimming at V came to 6 bases and at J to 5 bases, leaving 2 bases not matched to a gene. Germline values: CDR1 SNHLY, CDR2 FYNNEI. The CDR3 protein is CASRDRVTEAFF. CDR3 bases: TGTGCCAGCAGGGACAGGGTAACTGAAGCTTTCTTT.

Only a few counts were recorded for this clone. The chain is built from TRBV30 and TRBJ1-1, with D unclear. This CDR3 has 12 residues. Germline loops: CDR1 GTSNPN, CDR2 SVGIG (reference sequence). V was pared by 4 bases and J by 2 bases, with 8 bases between. Written as DNA, the CDR3 is TGTGCCTGGAAAGACATAAACACTGAAGCTTTCTTT. It encodes CAWKDINTEAFF.

This clone was observed a few times. The CDR3 nucleotides are TGTGCCATCAGTGGCCCCAGGTCCGAGCAGTACTTC. Protein product: CAISGPRSEQYF. The V call is TRBV10-3, the J call TRBJ2-7; D ambiguous. V was shortened by 4 bases and J by 6 bases, with 10 bases between the two germline ends. The CDR3 sequence is 12 residues long. CDR1 ENHRY and CDR2 SYGVKD come from the germline V gene.

The chain is built from TRBV19 and TRBJ2-7; 10 bases fit TRBD2. The CDR3 spans 15 residues. After removal of 5 bases from V and 2 bases from J, the junction contained 6 bases not matched to a gene. Germline values: CDR1 LNHDA, CDR2 SQIVND (reference sequence). This CDR3 is CASSPASGGTYEQYF. The CDR3, as DNA: TGTGCCAGTAGTCCCGCTAGCGGGGGAACCTACGAGCAGTACTTC.

The CDR3 protein is CASSLVGTSGGQPTDTQYF. CDR3 coding DNA: TGCGCCAGCAGCTTGGTAGGGACTAGCGGGGGGCAACCCACAGATACGCAGTATTTT. The V and J genes are TRBV5-1 and TRBJ2-3, with 15 bases identical to TRBD2. CDR3 length: 19 amino acids. Germline CDR1 and CDR2: SGHRS and YFSETQ. The J segment lost 2 bases and the V segment lost 0 bases, leaving 7 bases of the junction unmatched. The whole variable domain, filled in from reference TRBV5-1 and TRBJ2-3, reads KAGVTQTPRYLIKTRGQQVTLSCSPISGHRSVSWYQQTPGQGLQFLFEYFSETQRNKGNFPGRFSGRQFSNSRSEMNVSTLELGDSALYLCASSLVGTSGGQPTDTQYFGPGTRLTVL.

The chain joins TRBV6-5 to TRBJ1-4, with 9 bases that match TRBD1. This CDR3 spans 15 amino acids. J was trimmed by 7 bases and V by 0 bases; bases with no gene match: 3. Germline V gene sequence: CDR1 MNHEY, CDR2 SVGAGI. The CDR3 nucleotides are TGTGCCAGCAGTTACTCGACAGGGGGAGGTGAAAAACTGTTTTTT. Translation: CASSYSTGGGEKLFF.

Written as DNA, the CDR3 is TGTGCCAGCAGCCGCGACAGCACTGAAGCTTTCTTT. Translation: CASSRDSTEAFF. V usage is TRBV7-8 and J usage is TRBJ1-1, with a tentative D call TRBD1 (5 bases). The germline V gene has CDR1 SGHVS and CDR2 FQNEAQ. V lost 5 bases and J 4 bases, leaving 8 bases between the germline ends. The CDR3 totals 12 residues.

This CDR3 is CASSWGNGQTSTPQHF. DNA of the CDR3: TGTGCCAGCAGCTGGGGGAACGGACAGACTTCTACGCCCCAGCATTTT. The J gene is TRBJ1-5, the V gene TRBV5-6; weak D call: TRBD1 (6 bases). The V gene's germline CDR1 is SGHDT and CDR2 YYEEEE. CDR3 length: 16 amino acids. Deletions cut 3 bases from V and 9 bases from J, with 22 bases between.

The chain links TRBV19 to TRBJ2-7, with D perhaps TRBD1 (6 bases). CDR3 length equals 14 residues. Per the germline V gene, CDR1 is LNHDA and CDR2 is SQIVND (reference sequence). Trimming removed 6 bases from V and 0 bases from J, with 12 bases in between. Written as DNA, the CDR3 is TGTGCCAGTAGACCACAGGGTGGCTCCTACGAGCAGTACTTC. Translating gives CASRPQGGSYEQYF. The full variable domain, with the rest looked up from reference TRBV19 and TRBJ2-7, is DGGITQSPKYLFRKEGQNVTLSCEQNLNHDAMYWYRQDPGQGLRLIYYSQIVNDFQKGDIAEGYSVSREKKESFPLTVTSAQKNPTAFYLCASRPQGGSYEQYFGPGTRLTVT.

The chain employs TRBV10-1 and TRBJ2-1; TRBD1 is a possible D gene (6 bases). This CDR3 is built from 13 residues. Trimming took 3 bases from V and 8 from J, leaving 11 bases between them. Germline CDR1 reads WNHNN; CDR2 reads SYGVQD (reference sequence). The CDR3 loop reads CASSETGWDEQFF. The CDR3 bases are TGCGCCAGCAGTGAAACAGGGTGGGATGAGCAGTTCTTC.

This clone turned up a few times. The chain is built from TRBV25-1 and TRBJ2-7, with 8 bases aligning to TRBD2. The CDR3 has 15 amino acids. V was pared by 0 bases and J by 7 bases, with 8 bases of the junction left unmatched. From germline, CDR1 is MGHDK and CDR2 SYGVNS. This CDR3 is CASSEYRGGPGEQYF. The CDR3 nucleotides are TGTGCCAGCAGTGAATATCGGGGGGGGCCGGGAGAGCAGTACTTC.

This chain joins TRBV30 and TRBJ1-1; D not resolved. Trimming took off 6 bases at V and 3 bases at J, with 20 bases between the two ends. CDR3 size: 15 residues. Germline V gene lookup returns CDR1 GTSNPN and CDR2 SVGIG (reference sequence). CDR3 region: CACHHGVLRDTEAFF. The DNA for the CDR3 is TGTGCCTGTCACCATGGGGTCCTGAGGGACACTGAAGCTTTCTTT.

There are a few counts of this clone. This chain joins TRBV30 and TRBJ1-6; no firm D call. Trimming removed 4 bases at V and 0 bases at J, with 10 bases between. The CDR3 has 15 residues. The germline CDR1 and CDR2 sequences are GTSNPN and SVGIG (reference sequence). The chain's CDR3 is CAWKRADSYNSPLHF. CDR3 DNA sequence: TGTGCCTGGAAGCGCGCCGACTCCTATAATTCACCCCTCCACTTT.